Shown below are 17 T cell receptor beta chains from a single sample sequenced in a study of cytomegalovirus exposure and HLA in healthy donors. PCR amplification relied on 60 Vbeta primers (plus 13 Jbeta primers). TCRdb's table, derived via immunoSEQ multiplex PCR, lists solely in-frame clones and lacks some. The sample consists of more than 150,000 clones, approximately 82% of them appearing once. Sequencing input: PBMCs. The receptors were sampled from a male donor in good health and CMV-seronegative.

The V and J genes are TRBV4-2 and TRBJ2-1, with D perhaps matching TRBD1 (5 bases). V lost 3 bases and J 5 bases, leaving 20 bases between the germline ends. Germline V gene sequence: CDR1 LGHNA, CDR2 YNFKEQ. The CDR3 is made up of 17 amino acids. Here the CDR3 DNA reads TGTGCCAGCAGCCAGGAACCTTTGTGGGGCGGAAACAATGAGCAGTTCTTC. This encodes CASSQEPLWGGNNEQFF.

This chain links TRBV29-1 with TRBJ1-5, with no clear D. Germline values: CDR1 SQVTM, CDR2 ANQGSEA. The CDR3 is made up of 14 amino acids. The V end lost 7 bases, the J end lost 2 bases, and 15 bases lay between the germline ends. The CDR3 DNA is TGCAGCGCCGCCTCCGGAGACGGCAATCAGCCCCAGCATTTT. It is translated as CSAASGDGNQPQHF. Looking up the rest from reference TRBV29-1 and TRBJ1-5 gives the full variable domain: SAVISQKPSRDICQRGTSLTIQCQVDSQVTMMFWYRQQPGQSLTLIATANQGSEATYESGFVIDKFPISRPNLTFSTLTVSNMSPEDSSIYLCSAASGDGNQPQHFGDGTRLSIL.

This chain joins TRBV29-1 and TRBJ2-2, with 8 bases that match TRBD2. Germline V gene data show CDR1 as SQVTM and CDR2 as ANQGSEA. V dropped 8 bases and J dropped 4; count of bases not matched to a gene: 6. CDR3 length: 13 residues. The CDR3 spells CSWRLATTGELFF. The CDR3 region has the DNA TGCAGCTGGCGACTAGCGACCACCGGGGAGCTGTTTTTT.

A single count supports this clone. This chain links TRBV30 with TRBJ2-2; 7 bases line up with TRBD2. V shed 5 bases, J shed 4 bases, and the junction held 10 bases outside the gene matches. The CDR3 extends over 15 amino acids. CDR1 and CDR2 (germline): GTSNPN, SVGIG (reference sequence). The CDR3 DNA reads TGTGCCTGGGGGTGGGAAGGACTAGGCACCGGGGAGCTGTTTTTT. Protein sequence: CAWGWEGLGTGELFF. The full variable domain, rest sourced from reference TRBV30 and TRBJ2-2, is SQTIHQWPATLVQPVGSPLSLECTVEGTSNPNLYWYRQAAGRGLQLLFYSVGIGQISSEVPQNLSASRPQDRQFILSSKKLLLSDSGFYLCAWGWEGLGTGELFFGEGSRLTVL.

This chain connects TRBV30 to TRBJ2-1; 7 bases align to TRBD1. The germline V gene encodes CDR1 GTSNPN and CDR2 SVGIG (reference sequence). The CDR3 loop spans 12 amino acids. V shed 8 bases and J 8 bases; nucleotides not matched to a gene: 9. CDR3 DNA: TGTGCCGGGGCGACAGGGAACCATGAGCAGTTCTTC. Encoded protein: CAGATGNHEQFF.

The J gene is TRBJ1-4, the V gene TRBV5-4; 7 bases agree with TRBD1. Germline loops: CDR1 SGHNT, CDR2 YYREEE (reference sequence). The CDR3 is 17 residues long. Losses at the gene ends were 4 bases for V and 0 bases for J; bases not matched to a gene: 9. The CDR3 sequence is CASSIRDSLTTNEKLFF. The CDR3 DNA reads as TGTGCCAGCAGCATCCGGGACAGTCTAACAACTAATGAAAAACTGTTTTTT.

This chain joins TRBV5-1 and TRBJ2-7, with 10 bases aligning to TRBD1. V was clipped by 3 bases and J by 1 base; unmatched bases: 4. Germline lookup yields CDR1 SGHRS and CDR2 YFSETQ. The CDR3 is 15 amino acids. DNA of the CDR3: TGCGCCAGCAGCTCACCGGGACAGGGGTCCTACGAGCAGTACTTC. Amino acids: CASSSPGQGSYEQYF.

J is TRBJ1-3 and V is TRBV5-1; D might be TRBD1 (6 bases). The CDR3 loop spans 16 amino acids. V lost 1 base, J lost 0 bases, and 11 bases lay in between. CDR1 SGHRS and CDR2 YFSETQ come from the germline V gene. The CDR3 reads CASSLTGQSSGNTIYF. The CDR3 DNA reads as TGCGCCAGCAGCTTGACCGGACAGAGCTCTGGAAACACCATATATTTT.

J is TRBJ2-6 and V is TRBV5-6; a possible D gene is TRBD1 (6 bases). Trimming took off 2 bases at V and 0 bases at J, with 18 bases between the two ends. The CDR3 loop spans 19 amino acids. Germline V gene lookup returns CDR1 SGHDT and CDR2 YYEEEE. In DNA form, the CDR3 reads TGTGCCAGCAGCTTCCCGACAGGTAAGTTTAACTCTGGGGCCAACGTCCTGACTTTC. Its protein product is CASSFPTGKFNSGANVLTF.

V gene TRBV5-1 combines with J gene TRBJ2-7; D possibly corresponds to TRBD2 (5 bases). This CDR3 spans 13 amino acids. CDR1 is SGHRS and CDR2 is YFSETQ in the germline V gene. V shed 0 bases and J shed 3 bases, with 7 bases lying between them. This CDR3 is CASSLGADYEQYF. DNA of the CDR3: TGCGCCAGCAGCTTGGGAGCGGACTACGAGCAGTACTTC.

V is TRBV14 and J is TRBJ1-3; 9 positions match TRBD1. J lost 5 bases, V lost 2 bases, and 10 bases had no gene match. The CDR3 contains 17 residues. Germline V gives CDR1 SGHDN, CDR2 FVKESK. Written as DNA, the CDR3 is TGTGCCAGCAGCCAAAGGGCGGGACAGGGTGGAAGAAACACCATATATTTT. This encodes CASSQRAGQGGRNTIYF.

This clone was recorded once. The chain has TRBV6-5 and TRBJ1-3; D ambiguous. The CDR3 contains 15 residues. Per the germline V gene, CDR1 is MNHEY and CDR2 is SVGAGI. V was cut by 7 bases and J by 0 bases, with 13 bases left in between. CDR3 region: CASTVSWSSGNTIYF. The DNA for the CDR3 is TGTGCCAGCACAGTATCATGGAGCTCTGGAAACACCATATATTTT.

The chain has TRBV11-2 and TRBJ2-3; 11 bases map to TRBD2. The CDR3 is made up of 18 amino acids. J lost 10 bases, V lost 5 bases, and 20 bases had no gene match. Germline V gene sequence: CDR1 SGHAT, CDR2 FQNNGV. CDR3 in DNA: TGTGCCAGCAGCAAAACTAGCGGGAGTGGAGGATTCGTGATGGCGCAGTATTTT. It yields the protein CASSKTSGSGGFVMAQYF. Using reference TRBV11-2 and TRBJ2-3 for the parts outside the CDR3, the full variable domain is EAGVAQSPRYKIIEKRQSVAFWCNPISGHATLYWYQQILGQGPKLLIQFQNNGVVDDSQLPKDRFSAERLKGVDSTLKIQPAKLEDSAVYLCASSKTSGSGGFVMAQYFGPGTRLTVL.

This chain joins TRBV7-9 and TRBJ1-4, with D tentatively TRBD1 (6 bases). Trimming shortened V by 3 bases and J by 12 bases, and 17 bases separated the two germline ends. CDR3 length: 14 amino acids. Looked up from germline, CDR1 is SEHNR and CDR2 is FQNEAQ (reference sequence). CDR3 region: CASSLPGGPKELFF. CDR3 DNA: TGTGCCAGCAGCTTGCCGGGGGGCCCCAAGGAACTGTTTTTT.

DNA for the CDR3: TGTGCCAGCAGTACATCCGCAGGGGGTAACTATGGCTACACCTTC. This codes for CASSTSAGGNYGYTF. This chain links TRBV2 with TRBJ1-2; 7 nucleotides agree with TRBD1. V gave up 5 bases and J gave up 1 base; unmatched junction bases: 7. In germline, CDR1 is SNHLY, CDR2 FYNNEI. The CDR3 sequence is 15 residues long.

This clone was detected a few times. The chain couples TRBV6-1 to TRBJ1-2; D is unresolved. The CDR3 length is 12 residues. The germline gives CDR1 MNHNS, CDR2 SASEGT. Trimming took off 3 bases at V and 8 bases at J, with 10 bases between the two ends. The CDR3 coding sequence is TGTGCCAGCAGTGACAGTCCGGGAGGCTACACCTTC. Amino acids: CASSDSPGGYTF.

The chain joins TRBV10-2 to TRBJ2-1, with 12 bases aligning to TRBD2. V shed 6 bases, J shed 6 bases, and the junction held 3 bases outside the gene matches. CDR3 size: 14 residues. Germline values: CDR1 WSHSY, CDR2 SAAADI. The CDR3 loop is CASSRLAGANEQFF. Written as DNA, the CDR3 is TGCGCCAGCAGCCGACTAGCGGGGGCCAATGAGCAGTTCTTC.